Below are 20 T cell receptor beta chains sequenced from a single sample in a study of spatial heterogeneity in lung cancer. The time point is: sample taken at primary tumor resection. Sequencing of whole RNA from tumor, nontumor lung or frozen PBMC involved no sorting. One entry per CDR3 protein, called by TCRdb with MiXCR from the 5' RACE reads. In the table there are more than 30,000 distinct CDR3 sequences, under 6.5% of which are singletons. Sequencing was performed on PBMCs, taken at surgery. Source of these receptors: a male donor with early-stage non-small cell lung cancer.

In this sample, this clonotype turned up a few times. The chain combines TRBV10-2 with TRBJ2-6; D remains unclear. The germline V gene encodes CDR1 WSHSY and CDR2 SAAADI. V was shortened by 10 bases and J by 1 base, with 11 bases between the two germline ends. The CDR3 is 14 amino acids. This chain's CDR3 is CATTVESGANVLTF. DNA of the CDR3: TGCGCCACCACCGTTGAATCTGGGGCCAACGTCCTGACTTTC.

This clonotype was recorded at least ten times. J is TRBJ1-4 and V is TRBV5-1, with 9 bases fitting TRBD1. Germline V gene data show CDR1 as SGHRS and CDR2 as YFSETQ. Losses at the gene ends were 4 bases for V and 7 bases for J; bases not matched to a gene: 5. The CDR3 is 14 amino acids. The CDR3 nucleotides read TGCGCCAGCAGCCAGGGACAGGGAGCTGAAAAACTGTTTTTT. The encoded protein is CASSQGQGAEKLFF.

This clonotype has at least ten counts. This rearrangement joins TRBV5-1 to TRBJ2-6; 9 bases match TRBD1. The V gene's germline CDR1 is SGHRS and CDR2 YFSETQ. Trimming cost V 2 bases and J 2 bases; bases outside gene matches: 5. This CDR3 is built from 17 residues. The CDR3 is CASSLRDRDAGANVLTF. Written as DNA, the CDR3 is TGCGCCAGCAGCTTACGGGACAGGGACGCTGGGGCCAACGTCCTGACTTTC.

This clonotype was observed many times. The chain uses TRBV6-5 and TRBJ2-3; possible D gene TRBD2, 7 bases. The CDR3 consists of 15 residues. Per the germline V gene, CDR1 is MNHEY and CDR2 is SVGAGI. V was shortened by 2 bases and J by 4 bases, with 13 bases between the two germline ends. The CDR3 bases are TGTGCCAGCAGTTACCGGGGGGCCCGATCAGATACGCAGTATTTT. Translating it yields CASSYRGARSDTQYF.

This clonotype was counted at least ten times. The DNA for the CDR3 is TGTGCCAGCGGAAGGGACCGCCGGACAGATACGCAGTATTTT. Translating gives CASGRDRRTDTQYF. The gene calls are TRBV2 and TRBJ2-3; D may be TRBD1 or TRBD2 (5 bases each). This CDR3 spans 14 amino acids. The V gene lost 8 bases and the J gene lost 3 bases, with 15 bases spanning the gap. Germline V gives CDR1 SNHLY, CDR2 FYNNEI.

V usage is TRBV9 and J usage is TRBJ2-3; 8 nucleotides match TRBD2. V lost 3 bases to trimming and J lost 2 bases; unmatched junction nucleotides: 8. Germline V gene data show CDR1 as SGDLS and CDR2 as YYNGEE. This CDR3 is built from 16 residues. The CDR3 DNA follows: TGTGCCAGCAGCGCTGCATCGGGGGGGTACACAGATACGCAGTATTTT. It codes for CASSAASGGYTDTQYF.

This clonotype has a count of ten or more. The gene calls are TRBV4-2 and TRBJ1-5, with D uncertain. Germline lookup yields CDR1 LGHNA and CDR2 YNFKEQ. CDR3 length: 18 amino acids. V lost 0 bases, J lost 3 bases, and 18 bases lay in between. The CDR3 bases are TGTGCCAGCAGCCAAGATTTATCTTCGGGCAGGCTCAATCAGCCCCAGCATTTT. Protein product: CASSQDLSSGRLNQPQHF.

Ten or more counts support this clonotype. The chain carries TRBV6-2 or TRBV6-3 and TRBJ2-5; the D gene is possibly TRBD1 (6 bases). CDR3 length equals 13 residues. CDR1 MNHEY and CDR2 SVGEGT come from the germline V gene. Trimming took off 10 bases at V and 5 bases at J, with 17 bases between the two ends. CDR3 protein: CATERTAFETQYF. DNA for the CDR3: TGTGCCACCGAACGGACAGCATTCGAGACCCAGTACTTC.

The chain is built from TRBV18 and TRBJ2-2; D not resolved. The CDR3 length is 14 residues. CDR1 KGHSH and CDR2 LQKENI come from the germline V gene. V dropped 0 bases and J dropped 4 bases, with 6 bases sitting between them. CDR3 nucleotides: TGTGCCAGCTCACCACCGTCCGGCACCGGGGAGCTGTTTTTT. This codes for CASSPPSGTGELFF.

This clonotype occurred many times. The V and J genes are TRBV7-8 and TRBJ1-5, with D possibly being TRBD1 (6 bases). V dropped 10 bases and J dropped 2 bases, with 18 bases sitting between them. The CDR3 loop spans 15 amino acids. Germline values: CDR1 SGHVS, CDR2 FQNEAQ. The CDR3 DNA is TGTGCCACCCAAATCGGGGGCGGTGGCAATCAGCCCCAGCATTTT. Protein sequence: CATQIGGGGNQPQHF.

This clonotype appeared many times. The rearrangement joins TRBV6-6 to TRBJ1-2, with D perhaps matching TRBD1 (6 bases). This CDR3 has 15 residues. Germline V lookup: CDR1 MNHNY, CDR2 SVGAGI (reference sequence). V was trimmed by 0 bases and J by 4 bases, leaving 12 bases between them. In nucleotides, the CDR3 is TGTGCCAGCAGTTACTCGCTGGAGGGGGTCTATGGCTACACCTTC. This sequence encodes CASSYSLEGVYGYTF.

This clonotype has a handful of counts. The rearrangement uses TRBV20-1 and TRBJ1-2; 12 bases line up with TRBD1. The CDR3 has 15 amino acids. Unmatched junction bases numbered 8, after V lost 3 bases and J lost 6 bases. CDR1 and CDR2 (germline): DFQATT, SNEGSKA (reference sequence). The CDR3, as DNA: TGCAGTGCTAGGCCGGGACAGGGGGCGAGCCATGGCTACACCTTC. This encodes CSARPGQGASHGYTF.

This clonotype was seen only once. The chain couples TRBV3-1 to TRBJ2-1, with unresolved D. The CDR3 totals 16 residues. CDR1 LGHDT and CDR2 YNNKEL come from the germline V gene (reference sequence). V shed 1 base and J shed 7 bases, with 17 bases lying between them. CDR3 bases: TGTGCCAGCAGCCAAGTATGGGTCGGAACTTGGAATGAGCAGTTCTTC. It specifies CASSQVWVGTWNEQFF.

This clonotype has a count of ten or more. The gene calls are TRBV6-1 and TRBJ2-1, with TRBD1 matching over 8 bases. Trimming removed 4 bases from V and 1 base from J; junction bases left unmatched: 9. The germline CDR1 and CDR2 sequences are MNHNS and SASEGT. The CDR3 covers 17 residues. In DNA form, the CDR3 reads TGTGCCAGCAGTGCAGAAGGGAGGACAGGGTCCTACAATGAGCAGTTCTTC. Amino acids: CASSAEGRTGSYNEQFF.

The chain employs TRBV20-1 and TRBJ1-5; TRBD1 might be the D (6 bases). The CDR3 runs to 14 residues. With 3 bases removed from V and 4 bases from J, the gap between germline ends came to 13 bases. CDR1 and CDR2 (germline): DFQATT, SNEGSKA (reference sequence). CDR3 loop: CSASRRGPNQPQHF. CDR3 DNA sequence: TGCAGTGCTAGTCGCAGGGGCCCTAATCAGCCCCAGCATTTT.

In its sample, this clonotype was seen many times. The chain joins TRBV29-1 to TRBJ1-2, with 9 bases fitting TRBD1. The J segment lost 7 bases and the V segment lost 3 bases, leaving 12 bases of the junction unmatched. This CDR3 is built from 15 residues. Germline loops: CDR1 SQVTM, CDR2 ANQGSEA. As DNA, the CDR3 is TGCAGCGTTGATGAGGACAGGGGAATTCCCGTTGGCTACACCTTC. It translates to CSVDEDRGIPVGYTF.

The sample holds a few counts of this clonotype. The V and J genes are TRBV28 and TRBJ2-5, with 13 bases that match TRBD2. The CDR3 runs to 15 residues. The V gene end was trimmed by 6 bases and the J gene end by 5 bases; junction bases not matched to a gene: 6. The V gene's germline CDR1 is MDHEN and CDR2 SYDVKM. The CDR3 loop is CASSHGLAGEETQYF. In DNA, the CDR3 is TGTGCCAGCAGCCACGGACTAGCGGGGGAGGAGACCCAGTACTTC.

This clonotype was picked up many times. The chain uses TRBV10-3 and TRBJ2-3; D not resolved. This CDR3 has 12 residues. Germline V gene lookup returns CDR1 ENHRY and CDR2 SYGVKD. V was clipped by 0 bases and J by 7 bases, with 5 bases between them. DNA of the CDR3: TGTGCCATCAGTGAGTCAGGGAATACGCAGTATTTT. Protein sequence: CAISESGNTQYF.

This rearrangement joins TRBV9 to TRBJ2-5; possible D gene TRBD1, 6 bases. CDR1 is SGDLS and CDR2 is YYNGEE in the germline V gene. The CDR3 runs 14 residues. V lost 0 bases to trimming and J lost 4 bases, with 10 bases between them. The CDR3 region has the DNA TGTGCCAGCAGCGTAGATCAAGGGGGAGAGACCCAGTACTTC. It yields the protein CASSVDQGGETQYF.

This clonotype was detected many times. The chain recombines TRBV20-1 with TRBJ2-5; 10 positions agree with TRBD2. Germline loops: CDR1 DFQATT, CDR2 SNEGSKA (reference sequence). CDR3 size: 15 residues. J was trimmed by 1 base and V by 6 bases; bases with no gene match: 8. The CDR3, as DNA: TGCAGTGCCAGGTGGACTAGCGGACGCCAAGAGACCCAGTACTTC. Its translation: CSARWTSGRQETQYF.